This is a list of T cell receptor beta chains from one sample in a study of cytomegalovirus exposure and HLA in healthy donors. Repertoires were generated with immunoSEQ multiplex PCR, while TCRdb's copy carries only in-frame clones and drops some. Of 100,000 or so clones listed, around 75% are singletons. Sequenced: PBMCs. These receptors all come from a man aged 25-45 years in good health and CMV-seronegative. The CDR3 runs from the conserved cysteine through the conserved F or W. Each record gives: D gene, J gene, V gene, clone size, CDR3 protein, CDR3 DNA. The D gene is left open where the match is weak. For some rows the clone size is stated as once, few or many, or as a class when expanded; others skip it.

TRBD1 | TRBJ2-7 | TRBV5-4 | . | CASSLGQGGREQYF | TGTGCCAGCAGCTTGGGACAGGGGGGAAGAGAGCAGTACTTC
TRBD2 | TRBJ2-5 | TRBV9 | once | CASSVRTAGGETQYF | TGTGCCAGCAGCGTTCGGACGGCGGGAGGGGAGACCCAGTACTTC
TRBD2 | TRBJ2-3 | TRBV4-3 | . | CASSQIAGGGTDTQYF | TGCGCCAGCAGCCAGATAGCGGGGGGGGGCACAGATACGCAGTATTTT
TRBD1 | TRBJ2-1 | TRBV10-3 | . | CAISDQGQGAYNEQFF | TGTGCCATCAGTGACCAAGGACAGGGGGCGTACAATGAGCAGTTCTTC
. | TRBJ1-1 | TRBV18 | few | CASSPPGGSATEAFF | TGTGCCAGCTCACCGCCGGGGGGATCGGCCACTGAAGCTTTCTTT
TRBD2 | TRBJ2-1 | TRBV5-4 | . | CASSLGGGLYNEQFF | TGTGCCAGCAGCTTGGGCGGGGGGTTATACAATGAGCAGTTCTTC
TRBD1 | TRBJ1-2 | TRBV6-6 | . | CASSLTGIGDYGYTF | TGTGCCAGCAGTTTGACAGGGATAGGGGACTATGGCTACACCTTC
TRBD2 | TRBJ2-7 | TRBV7-2 | . | CASSLGLAGGGAYEQYF | TGTGCCAGCAGCTTAGGACTAGCGGGAGGTGGGGCCTACGAGCAGTACTTC
. | TRBJ1-5 | TRBV4-1 | . | CASSQAGGLNQPQHF | TGCGCCAGCAGCCAAGCGGGGGGCCTTAATCAGCCCCAGCATTTT
TRBD1 | TRBJ1-4 | TRBV5-4 | few | CASSLGTGYESSEKLFF | TGTGCCAGCAGCTTAGGGACAGGGTATGAAAGTAGTGAAAAACTGTTTTTT
. | TRBJ2-2 | TRBV29-1 | . | CSVDEGANTGELFF | TGCAGCGTTGATGAGGGCGCGAACACCGGGGAGCTGTTTTTT
. | TRBJ1-2 | TRBV5-8 | few | CASSHRDSTNYGYTF | TGTGCCAGCAGTCATCGGGACTCTACTAACTATGGCTACACCTTC
TRBD2 | TRBJ2-7 | TRBV6-1 | . | CASSEGSGGVLF | TGTGCCAGCAGTGAAGGTAGCGGGGGTGTTCTCTTC
TRBD1 | TRBJ1-2 | TRBV28 | . | CASSFDRAYYGYTF | TGTGCCAGCAGTTTCGACAGGGCGTACTATGGCTACACCTTC
TRBD2 | TRBJ2-5 | TRBV11-2 | . | CASTLQRGETQYF | TGTGCCAGCACCCTCCAGCGGGGTGAGACCCAGTACTTC
TRBD2 | TRBJ2-3 | TRBV5-1 | . | CASSWEGRGDTQYF | TGCGCCAGCAGCTGGGAGGGGAGGGGAGATACGCAGTATTTT
TRBD2 | TRBJ2-2 | TRBV9 | . | CASSFSGGNTGELFF | TGTGCCAGCAGCTTTAGCGGGGGAAACACCGGGGAGCTGTTTTTT
TRBD1 | TRBJ2-6 | TRBV5-1 | few | CASGPGQGEAGANVLTF | TGCGCCAGCGGCCCCGGACAGGGGGAAGCTGGGGCCAACGTCCTGACTTTC